A single sample is the source of the 5 T cell receptor beta chains below, sequenced in a study of blood T cell repertoires in COVID-19. The table came from immunoSEQ multiplex PCR; TCRdb's copy has only in-frame clones and leaves some out. Here the sample spans 90,000 to 150,000 clones, around 89% being singletons. The material sequenced was peripheral blood. Receptors were obtained from a human donor with acute or convalescent COVID-19. The donor label of this sample is uncertain.

V usage is TRBV6-2 or TRBV6-3 and J usage is TRBJ2-7; TRBD1 is a possible D gene (5 bases). Germline CDR1 MNHEY, CDR2 SVGEGT. This CDR3 has 15 amino acids. Between the trimmed V and J ends, which lost 2 bases and 6 bases, there was a span of 17 bases. CDR3 residues: CASSYGGAPSLEQYF. CDR3 coding DNA: TGTGCCAGCAGTTACGGTGGGGCCCCCTCTCTCGAGCAGTACTTC.

This chain joins TRBV4-3 and TRBJ2-7, with 7 bases lining up with TRBD2. Per the germline V gene, CDR1 is LGHNA and CDR2 is YSLEER. This CDR3 spans 15 amino acids. Trimming at V came to 1 base and at J to 3 bases, leaving 6 bases not matched to a gene. The CDR3 region is CASSQVRAGDYEQYF. The DNA for the CDR3 is TGCGCCAGCAGCCAAGTTCGGGCGGGGGACTACGAGCAGTACTTC.

The genes are TRBV4-3 and TRBJ2-7, with D possibly matching TRBD1 (7 bases). The CDR3 has 18 amino acids. Germline values: CDR1 LGHNA, CDR2 YSLEER. V gave up 0 bases and J gave up 4 bases, with 22 bases separating them. CDR3 nucleotides: TGCGCCAGCAGCCAAGAGCACTGGGGCGGGGACAGAGGTTACGAGCAGTACTTC. It yields the protein CASSQEHWGGDRGYEQYF.

The gene calls are TRBV28 and TRBJ2-7; 7 bases agree with TRBD2. From germline, CDR1 is MDHEN and CDR2 SYDVKM. The V and J ends lost 6 bases and 7 bases, in that order; junction bases with no gene match: 3. This CDR3 has 11 residues. The CDR3 DNA follows: TGTGCCAGCAGCCTCGGGGGGGAGCAGTACTTC. It specifies CASSLGGEQYF.

The J gene is TRBJ1-3, the V gene TRBV20-1; no reliable D call. CDR3 size: 11 residues. Trimming cost V 7 bases and J 0 bases, with 4 bases left between them. Per germline, CDR1 DFQATT and CDR2 SNEGSKA (reference sequence). CDR3 nucleotides: TGCAGTGGAGGCTCTGGAAACACCATATATTTT. Translation gives CSGGSGNTIYF.